Below, 11 T cell receptor beta chains from the same sample are listed, as sequenced in a study of T cell repertoires in cytomegalovirus infection (dated by TCRdb to the late 2010s). This sample was sequenced with an Illumina HiSeq 1500. TCRdb trimmed public reads at Q25 via fastp, called clones via MiXCR and kept in-frame beta chains. Each entry merges the rows of one CDR3 protein and shows their most common DNA and genes. The sample table lists some 230,000 distinct CDR3 sequences, approximately 24% of them with a count of one. The ten largest clones capture over 15% of the sample. The sequenced sample was CD8+ T cells from PBMCs. The receptors shown here come from a human donor in good health (CMV status not recorded). Some clones in this sample may be carry-over from other donors' samples.

Many counts were recorded for this clonotype. The chain combines TRBV7-9 with TRBJ1-5; TRBD1 is a possible D gene (6 bases). V lost 5 bases, J lost 6 bases, and 17 bases lay in between. The CDR3 contains 15 residues. Germline V lookup: CDR1 SEHNR, CDR2 FQNEAQ (reference sequence). The CDR3 coding sequence is TGTGCCAGCAGCCAGTACGAGGGGGGGAGTCAGCCCCAGCATTTT. Protein sequence: CASSQYEGGSQPQHF. The full variable domain, completed using reference TRBV7-9 and TRBJ1-5, is DTGVSQNPRHKITKRGQNVTFRCDPISEHNRLYWYRQTLGQGPEFLTYFQNEAQLEKSRLLSDRFSAERPKGSFSTLEIQRTEQGDSAMYLCASSQYEGGSQPQHFGDGTRLSIL.

This clonotype was seen repeatedly, ten times or more. V usage is TRBV7-2 and J usage is TRBJ1-3, with a weak D call TRBD1 (6 bases). The CDR3 has 14 amino acids. Trimming removed 4 bases at V and 6 bases at J, with 13 bases between. Germline V gene lookup returns CDR1 SGHTA and CDR2 FQGNSA. CDR3 coding DNA: TGTGCCAGCAGCTCCCCCGCAGGGGCAAACACCATATATTTT. Residues: CASSSPAGANTIYF.

This clonotype showed up many times. This chain links TRBV7-9 with TRBJ2-7; D ambiguous. The CDR3 runs to 13 residues. The V end was cut by 5 bases, the J end by 3 bases, with 11 bases between. Germline loops: CDR1 SEHNR, CDR2 FQNEAQ (reference sequence). Here the CDR3 DNA reads TGTGCCAGCAGCGGTACAGACATCTACGAGCAGTACTTC. The encoded protein is CASSGTDIYEQYF.

In this sample, this clonotype turned up a few times. The chain couples TRBV28 to TRBJ1-5; a weak D match, TRBD1 (6 bases). The CDR3 consists of 14 residues. CDR1 and CDR2 (germline): MDHEN, SYDVKM. V was clipped by 4 bases and J by 7 bases, with 14 bases between them. The CDR3 loop reads CASSSRGERQPQHF. CDR3 bases: TGTGCCAGCAGTTCCAGGGGTGAGAGGCAGCCCCAGCATTTT.

The chain couples TRBV7-9 to TRBJ2-2, with a tentative D call TRBD1 (5 bases). The CDR3 extends over 15 amino acids. Trimming left V 1 base short and J 4 bases short, with 10 bases between. Germline V gene lookup returns CDR1 SEHNR and CDR2 FQNEAQ (reference sequence). DNA of the CDR3: TGTGCCAGCAGCTTAGTACAGGATGTCACCGGGGAGCTGTTTTTT. Translation: CASSLVQDVTGELFF.

This chain links TRBV12-3 or TRBV12-4 with TRBJ1-1; tentative D call: TRBD1 (6 bases). V dropped 8 bases and J dropped 5 bases, with 21 bases sitting between them. The CDR3 covers 15 residues. CDR3 loop: CASSPSPGGRTEAFF. In DNA form, the CDR3 reads TGTGCCAGCTCACCCAGCCCCGGGGGGCGGACTGAAGCTTTCTTT.

Note on this clonotype: Germline and junction disagree at one end, which may indicate a read error. The V and J genes are TRBV15 and TRBJ2-1; D possibly matches TRBD1 or TRBD2 (6 bases each). The CDR3 has 14 residues. Germline assignment: CDR1 LNHNV and CDR2 YYDKDF (reference sequence). The CDR3 is CASGIGGLVDEQFF. The DNA for the CDR3 is TGTGCTTCAGGGATAGGGGGGTTAGTTGATGAGCAGTTCTTT.

The chain joins TRBV5-1 to TRBJ2-1; a possible D gene is TRBD2 (5 bases). V lost 4 bases to trimming and J lost 5 bases, with 13 bases between them. Germline V gene lookup returns CDR1 SGHRS and CDR2 YFSETQ. The CDR3 has 14 amino acids. The CDR3 here is CASSEGATHNEQFF. CDR3 coding DNA: TGCGCCAGCAGCGAGGGTGCAACACACAATGAGCAGTTCTTC. Complete variable domain (other parts from reference TRBV5-1 and TRBJ2-1): KAGVTQTPRYLIKTRGQQVTLSCSPISGHRSVSWYQQTPGQGLQFLFEYFSETQRNKGNFPGRFSGRQFSNSRSEMNVSTLELGDSALYLCASSEGATHNEQFFGPGTRLTVL.

Ten or more counts support this clonotype. V usage is TRBV7-9 and J usage is TRBJ1-5, with 9 positions matching TRBD1. After removal of 1 base from V and 2 bases from J, the junction contained 3 bases not matched to a gene. The CDR3 has 16 residues. CDR1 and CDR2 from the germline V gene are SEHNR and FQNEAQ (reference sequence). CDR3 protein: CASSLGGQGRNQPQHF. The CDR3 DNA reads as TGTGCCAGCAGCTTAGGGGGACAGGGTCGCAATCAGCCCCAGCATTTT. The full variable domain, in which reference TRBV7-9 and TRBJ1-5 provide the parts outside the CDR3, is DTGVSQNPRHKITKRGQNVTFRCDPISEHNRLYWYRQTLGQGPEFLTYFQNEAQLEKSRLLSDRFSAERPKGSFSTLEIQRTEQGDSAMYLCASSLGGQGRNQPQHFGDGTRLSIL.

By proportion, this clonotype is medium-sized (0.01 to 0.1%). The chain joins TRBV7-6 to TRBJ2-3, with unresolved D. The CDR3 is made up of 13 amino acids. V lost 5 bases to trimming and J lost 0 bases, with 6 bases between them. Germline assignment: CDR1 SGHVS and CDR2 FNYEAQ. CDR3 coding DNA: TGTGCCAGCAGCCAACATAGCACAGATACGCAGTATTTT. Translated: CASSQHSTDTQYF.

The CDR3 region is CASSSLAGALTDTQYF. CDR3 sequence (DNA): TGTGCCAGCAGTTCACTAGCGGGGGCACTCACAGATACGCAGTATTTT. This chain links TRBV27 with TRBJ2-3; 11 bases are a match to TRBD2. Germline loops: CDR1 MNHEY, CDR2 SMNVEV (reference sequence). This CDR3 is built from 16 residues. The junction had 5 bases not matched to a gene; V was cut back by 4 bases and J by 2 bases.